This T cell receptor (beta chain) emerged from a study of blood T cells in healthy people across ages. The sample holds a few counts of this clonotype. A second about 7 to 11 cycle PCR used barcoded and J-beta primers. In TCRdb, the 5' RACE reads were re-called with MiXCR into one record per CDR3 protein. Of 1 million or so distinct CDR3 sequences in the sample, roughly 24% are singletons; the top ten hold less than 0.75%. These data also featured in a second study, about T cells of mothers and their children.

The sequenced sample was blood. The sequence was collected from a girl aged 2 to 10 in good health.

CDR3 DNA sequence: TGCAGTGCTAGAGAATTCCCCGCCCGCACAGATACGCAGTATTTT. It is translated as CSAREFPARTDTQYF. The chain has TRBV20-1 and TRBJ2-3; no firm D call. The V end lost 0 bases, the J end lost 1 base, and 11 bases lay between the germline ends. The CDR3 runs to 15 residues. Germline CDR1 and CDR2: DFQATT and SNEGSKA (reference sequence).